These 15 T cell receptor beta chains share one sample of origin, sequenced in a study of blood T cell repertoires in COVID-19. Profiled with immunoSEQ multiplex PCR; TCRdb holds only in-frame clones, not every one. The sample has a few hundred thousand clones; 88% are singletons. Specimen: peripheral blood. These receptors originate from a man between 18 and 29 years old with active or convalescent COVID-19.

This rearrangement joins TRBV7-3 to TRBJ1-2; 7 bases map to TRBD1. The V gene's germline CDR1 is SGHTA and CDR2 FQGTGA. J gave up 5 bases and V 2 bases, and 2 bases lay outside the gene matches. The CDR3 spans 13 residues. The CDR3 here is CASSLAGGYGYTF. The CDR3 coding sequence is TGTGCCAGCAGCTTAGCAGGGGGTTATGGCTACACCTTC.

The chain uses TRBV15 and TRBJ1-5; tentatively, D is TRBD1 (6 bases). Trimming removed 3 bases at V and 6 bases at J, with 15 bases between. The CDR3 has 15 amino acids. In germline, CDR1 is LNHNV, CDR2 YYDKDF (reference sequence). Here the CDR3 reads CATSRGIGGGQPQHF. For the CDR3, the DNA is TGTGCCACCAGCAGGGGAATAGGGGGGGGTCAGCCCCAGCATTTT.

This sequence joins TRBV7-2 and TRBJ2-5; TRBD2 matches at 8 bases. The CDR3 sequence is 18 residues long. The J segment lost 0 bases and the V segment lost 1 base, leaving 10 bases of the junction unmatched. The germline V gene encodes CDR1 SGHTA and CDR2 FQGNSA. In DNA, the CDR3 is TGTGCCAGCAGCTTAGAGGTTTGGGGACTAGTTCACCAAGAGACCCAGTACTTC. This sequence encodes CASSLEVWGLVHQETQYF.

The V call is TRBV5-6, the J call TRBJ2-7; no clear D gene. The CDR3 totals 16 residues. Germline CDR1 SGHDT, CDR2 YYEEEE. The V end was cut by 7 bases, the J end by 0 bases, with 20 bases between. The DNA of the CDR3 is TGTGCCAGCGGTAGAAACCTAGGTTCCAGCTCCTACGAGCAGTACTTC. This sequence encodes CASGRNLGSSSYEQYF.

This chain joins TRBV6-4 and TRBJ2-1, with TRBD2 matching over 10 bases. There are 15 residues in the CDR3. The germline gives CDR1 MRHNA, CDR2 SNTAGT. The J segment lost 4 bases and the V segment lost 0 bases, leaving 0 bases of the junction unmatched. CDR3 bases: TGTGCCAGCAGTGACTCACTAGCGGGGTACAATGAGCAGTTCTTC. It translates to CASSDSLAGYNEQFF.

The chain's CDR3 is CALYRQGLSTDTQYF. DNA of the CDR3: TGTGCCCTCTACCGGCAGGGACTGAGCACAGATACGCAGTATTTT. This chain connects TRBV10-3 to TRBJ2-3, with TRBD2 as a possible D gene (6 bases). The CDR3 is 15 residues long. Trimming stripped 11 bases from V and 0 bases from J, with 18 bases between. CDR1 is ENHRY and CDR2 is SYGVKD in the germline V gene.

The CDR3 nucleotides are TGTGCCAGCAGCCGACCTTCGGGAGGGGGTGAGCAGTACTTC. Protein product: CASSRPSGGGEQYF. The genes are TRBV7-9 and TRBJ2-7; the match to TRBD2 covers 8 bases. CDR3 length: 14 residues. The V segment lost 5 bases and the J segment 7 bases; nucleotides outside the gene matches: 10. Germline-derived CDR1 and CDR2 are SEHNR and FQNEAQ (reference sequence).

This chain connects TRBV10-1 to TRBJ2-3, with 8 bases matching TRBD1. Germline V CDR1 and CDR2: WNHNN, SYGVQD (reference sequence). This CDR3 contains 15 residues. The V gene end was trimmed by 2 bases and the J gene end by 2 bases; junction bases not matched to a gene: 3. The CDR3 spells CASSEGQGLTDTQYF. The CDR3 DNA reads TGCGCCAGCAGTGAGGGACAGGGCCTCACAGATACGCAGTATTTT.

The chain joins TRBV7-6 to TRBJ2-1, with TRBD2 identical over 10 bases. Germline CDR1 is SGHVS and CDR2 is FNYEAQ. The V gene end was trimmed by 0 bases and the J gene end by 1 base; junction bases not matched to a gene: 9. This CDR3 has 19 amino acids. The CDR3 loop is CASSLAASGGPRSYNEQFF. The CDR3 DNA reads TGTGCCAGCAGCTTAGCGGCTAGCGGGGGACCCCGTTCCTACAATGAGCAGTTCTTC.

The rearrangement links TRBV4-3 to TRBJ1-4; D ambiguous. The CDR3 totals 15 residues. V lost 0 bases to trimming and J lost 5 bases, with 10 bases between them. In germline, CDR1 is LGHNA, CDR2 YSLEER. The CDR3 coding sequence is TGCGCCAGCAGCCAAGAGTACATCAAGAATGAAAAACTGTTTTTT. This encodes CASSQEYIKNEKLFF.

Here the CDR3 reads CASSLWGRGADTQYF. CDR3 DNA: TGCGCCAGCAGCTTATGGGGGCGCGGTGCGGATACGCAGTATTTT. The gene calls are TRBV5-1 and TRBJ2-3, with D possibly being TRBD1 (6 bases). This CDR3 is 15 amino acids long. V was clipped by 2 bases and J by 6 bases, with 16 bases between them. The germline V gene has CDR1 SGHRS and CDR2 YFSETQ.

This clone was seen once. The V gene is TRBV7-8, the J gene TRBJ1-4; D remains ambiguous. The CDR3 is 11 amino acids. Trimming cost V 5 bases and J 5 bases, with 3 bases left between them. Germline V gene sequence: CDR1 SGHVS, CDR2 FQNEAQ. CDR3 region: CASSPNEKLFF. The CDR3 DNA is TGTGCCAGCAGCCCGAATGAAAAACTGTTTTTT.

The chain employs TRBV11-2 and TRBJ2-1, with a weak D call TRBD2 (6 bases). The CDR3 covers 15 residues. Germline values: CDR1 SGHAT, CDR2 FQNNGV. The ends were cut back, 7 bases at V and 6 bases at J, with 19 bases in the middle. CDR3 DNA sequence: TGTGCCAGCAACCCCCAACCCCTGGGAGGCAATGAGCAGTTCTTC. Encoded protein: CASNPQPLGGNEQFF.

V and J are TRBV5-4 and TRBJ1-1, with unresolved D. This CDR3 spans 12 amino acids. Germline CDR1 is SGHNT and CDR2 is YYREEE (reference sequence). The ends were cut back, 2 bases at V and 5 bases at J, with 7 bases in the middle. CDR3 bases: TGTGCCAGCAGCTTTGGAGGGACTGAAGCTTTCTTT. Its translation: CASSFGGTEAFF. The whole variable domain, remainder taken from reference TRBV5-4 and TRBJ1-1, is ETGVTQSPTHLIKTRGQQVTLRCSSQSGHNTVSWYQQALGQGPQFIFQYYREEENGRGNFPPRFSGLQFPNYSSELNVNALELDDSALYLCASSFGGTEAFFGQGTRLTVV.

This CDR3 reads CASSSLGTGVCEQYF. The DNA of the CDR3 is TGTGCCAGCAGCTCGCTTGGGACAGGGGTTTGCGAGCAGTACTTC. This chain connects TRBV13 to TRBJ2-7; 10 nucleotides agree with TRBD1. The CDR3 runs to 15 residues. The V and J ends lost 4 bases and 6 bases, in that order; junction bases with no gene match: 9. Germline CDR1 and CDR2: PRHDT and FYEKMQ (reference sequence).